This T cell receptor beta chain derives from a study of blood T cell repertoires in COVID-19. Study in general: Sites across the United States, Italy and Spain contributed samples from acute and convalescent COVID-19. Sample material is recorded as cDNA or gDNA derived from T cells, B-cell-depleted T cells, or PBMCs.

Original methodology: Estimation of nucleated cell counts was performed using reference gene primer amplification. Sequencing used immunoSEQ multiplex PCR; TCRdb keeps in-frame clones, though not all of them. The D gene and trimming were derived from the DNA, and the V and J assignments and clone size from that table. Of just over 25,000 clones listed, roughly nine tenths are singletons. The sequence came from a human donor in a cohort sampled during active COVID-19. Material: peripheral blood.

Here the CDR3 reads CASRVGGGRNTGELFF. The DNA for the CDR3 is TGTGCCAGCAGGGTAGGGGGGGGCCGAAACACCGGGGAGCTGTTTTTT. The chain links TRBV4-2 to TRBJ2-2; possible D gene TRBD2, 7 bases. CDR3 length: 16 amino acids. Trimming removed 6 bases from V and 2 bases from J, with 16 bases in between. CDR1 and CDR2 from the germline V gene are LGHNA and YNFKEQ.